These T cell receptor beta chains were read from a single sample in a study of T cells in Graves' hyperthyroidism and ophthalmopathy. In TCRdb, the multiplex PCR reads were re-called with MiXCR into one record per CDR3 protein. The data contain under 65,000 distinct CDR3 sequences, approximately 57% of them singletons. Material: blood. These receptors were taken from a woman between 55 and 75 years old with Graves' ophthalmopathy. The CDR3 runs from the conserved cysteine through the conserved F or W. D genes are given only for firm matches. Where a row states a size, it is once, few, many or the class of an expanded clone; other rows omit it.

j_gene,abundance,v_gene,d_gene,CDR3nt,CDR3aa
TRBJ2-3,-,TRBV20-1,-,TGCAGTGCTAGATTTTCTGATACGCAGTATTTT,CSARFSDTQYF
TRBJ2-2,many,TRBV2,-,TGTGCCAGCGGACGGACTGTCTGGTCCGGGGAGCTGTTTTTT,CASGRTVWSGELFF
TRBJ2-6,many,TRBV19,-,TGTGCCAGTAGTATAATTCGGGTGGGAATCCCCTCTGGGGCCAACGTCCTGACTTTC,CASSIIRVGIPSGANVLTF
TRBJ1-1,once,TRBV7-3,-,TGTGCCAGCAGCTTAGGGCCGACAGCCGACACTGAAGCTTTCTTT,CASSLGPTADTEAFF
TRBJ1-2,-,TRBV28,TRBD1,TGTGCCAGCCAGGGGGACAGGGGCTACACCTTC,CASQGDRGYTF
TRBJ2-5,many,TRBV24-1,TRBD2,TGTGCCACCAGTGATCCCCACCGAAGCGGGAAAGAGACCCAGTACTTC,CATSDPHRSGKETQYF
TRBJ2-7,-,TRBV2,TRBD2,TGTGCCAGCAGCCCCGGACTAGCGGGGACTTACGAGCAGTACTTC,CASSPGLAGTYEQYF
TRBJ1-2,many,TRBV30,-,TGTGCCTGGACCACTGGGGGATCCCGCTATGGCTACACCTTC,CAWTTGGSRYGYTF
TRBJ2-6,many,TRBV20-1,TRBD1,TGCAGTGCTAGGGGACAGGGGGACGCTGGGGCCAACGTCCTGACTTTC,CSARGQGDAGANVLTF
TRBJ2-1,many,TRBV3-1,-,TGTGCCAGCAGCCAAGGAGGGGATCAGTTCTTC,CASSQGGDQFF
TRBJ1-5,-,TRBV7-9,-,TGTGCCAGCAGCTTAGATTCTCAGCCCCAGCATTTT,CASSLDSQPQHF
TRBJ2-1,-,TRBV7-2,TRBD2,TGTGCCAGCAGCTTACAGGGGGGACTAGCCGGGAACAATGAGCAGTTCTTC,CASSLQGGLAGNNEQFF
TRBJ2-5,many,TRBV20-1,TRBD2,TGCAGTGCTAAGGGACTAGCGGGGGGGGGAGAGACCCAGTACTTC,CSAKGLAGGGETQYF
TRBJ1-1,many,TRBV28,-,TGTGCCAGCAGTTTAGGGATAATGAACACTGAAGCTTTCTTT,CASSLGIMNTEAFF
TRBJ2-7,-,TRBV7-2,TRBD2,TGTGCCAGCAGACAGACTAGCGGTTCCTACGAGCAGTACTTC,CASRQTSGSYEQYF
TRBJ2-3,many,TRBV7-8,TRBD1,TGTGCCAGCAGCTTAGGCCCAGACAGGGGATACACAGATACGCAGTATTTT,CASSLGPDRGYTDTQYF
TRBJ1-6,-,TRBV9,TRBD1,TGTGCCAGCAGCGTGGGGACAGGGAACTATAATTCACCCCTCCACTTT,CASSVGTGNYNSPLHF
TRBJ2-2,-,TRBV10-1,-,TGCGCCAGCAGTGAAGGCCCCGGGGAGCTGTTTTTT,CASSEGPGELFF
TRBJ1-4,-,TRBV11-1,-,TGTGCCAGCAGCTTAGTGCAGGAAAAACTGTTTTTT,CASSLVQEKLFF
TRBJ2-5,many,TRBV7-2,TRBD2,TGTGCCAGCAGCTTAGCTGAGCGGGGGGGGGACCAAGAGACCCAGTACTTC,CASSLAERGGDQETQYF
TRBJ1-5,-,TRBV19,-,TGTGCCAGTAGTATTGGGACCGTTGGCAATCAGCCCCAGCATTTT,CASSIGTVGNQPQHF
TRBJ2-1,-,TRBV10-3,-,TGTGCCATCAGTGAGTGGCAGGGAACTAATGAGCAGTTCTTC,CAISEWQGTNEQFF
TRBJ1-1,many,TRBV5-6,-,TGTGCCAGCAGCCGGGGACAGAACACTGAAGCTTTCTTT,CASSRGQNTEAFF
TRBJ1-5,many,TRBV6-1,TRBD1,TGTGCCAGCAGAGAAAGGACAGGGGGGTATAGCGGCAATCAGCCCCAGCATTTT,CASRERTGGYSGNQPQHF
TRBJ2-2,-,TRBV9,-,TGTGCCAGCAGCGTAGCAGGGGAGCTGTTTTTT,CASSVAGELFF
TRBJ2-7,-,TRBV20-1,-,TGCAGTGCTAATGATAGACTAGGGTACGAGCAGTACTTC,CSANDRLGYEQYF
TRBJ2-1,many,TRBV19,TRBD2,TGTGCCAGCGGGAGGGCCGCCAATGAGCAGTTCTTC,CASGRAANEQFF
TRBJ1-2,many,TRBV12-3/TRBV12-4,-,TGTGCCAGCAGTTTATCGCCCGGACCGAATACTTATGGCTACACCTTC,CASSLSPGPNTYGYTF
TRBJ1-1,few,TRBV27,-,TGTGCCAGCAGTTTCACCCGGGGGCCAAGCTACACTGAAGCTTTCTTT,CASSFTRGPSYTEAFF
TRBJ2-1,-,TRBV9,TRBD2,TGTGCCAGCAGCGTACTGGGAGGGTGGCAGTTCTTC,CASSVLGGWQFF
TRBJ2-7,many,TRBV20-1,-,TGCAGTGCTAGAGATCTGGTTTCAGGGGGAGGTGAGCAGTACTTC,CSARDLVSGGGEQYF
TRBJ2-3,-,TRBV20-1,-,TGCAGTGCTAGAGTTCCCCGGCGAGATGAGCAGTATTTT,CSARVPRRDEQYF
TRBJ2-3,many,TRBV10-1,-,TGCGCCAGCAGCGCACGGTGGGAGACAGATACGCAGTATTTT,CASSARWETDTQYF
TRBJ2-6,once,TRBV29-1,-,TGCAGCGGGGGTTCGAGTGACACTGAAGCTTTC,CSGGSSDTEAF
TRBJ1-1,-,TRBV20-1,-,TGCTGTGCTAGAGAGCAAGGAGGGGAGTTGGACACTGAAGCTTTCTTT,CCAREQGGELDTEAFF
TRBJ2-1,many,TRBV27,TRBD2,TGTGCCAGCGGGGAGGGCGAGCAGTTCTTC,CASGEGEQFF